The TCR beta chain described here comes from a study of shared clonotypes between healthy human individuals. Study-wide results and limits: A generally larger estimated richness was seen in naive subsets than in memory subsets. Lower generation probabilities were found for non-shared clonotypes than for those shared by all four donors.

A split of CD4+ cells into CD45RA+ naive and CD45RA-negative memory subsets was performed. Sorted-subset replicate PCR reactions were performed with 200 ng DNA, corresponding to 30,000 to 35,000 T cell genomes. Profiled with immunoSEQ multiplex PCR; TCRdb holds only in-frame clones, not every one. The table has about 1 million clones, about 74% seen once; the top ten hold about 1.5%. On this clone itself: Its specificity is unknown.

Looked up from germline, CDR1 is SGHDT and CDR2 is YYEEEE. The V end lost 1 base, the J end lost 0 bases, and 20 bases lay between the germline ends. This CDR3 spans 19 amino acids. The sequence came from a man aged 18 to 29 in good health. Material for sequencing was memory CD4+ T cells sorted from blood. Regarding subset: CD45RA-negative fraction. The chain employs TRBV5-6 and TRBJ2-4; D is unresolved. The CDR3 spells CASSLMLETSAIAKNIQYF. CDR3 nucleotides: TGTGCCAGCAGCTTGATGTTGGAGACATCAGCAATAGCCAAAAACATTCAGTACTTC.